This T cell receptor beta chain was captured by sequencing in a study of T-cell memory formation after mild COVID-19. TCRdb reprocessed the 5' RACE reads with MiXCR, giving one entry per CDR3 protein. The table records almost 350,000 distinct CDR3 sequences, 20% to 25% of them present only once. Germline lookup yields CDR1 ENHRY and CDR2 SYGVKD. The V gene end was trimmed by 4 bases and the J gene end by 4 bases; junction bases not matched to a gene: 9. This CDR3 has 15 residues. The TCR sequence derives from a man aged 18 to 29 who had mild COVID-19 (a few samples of this study predate the infection). Cell type and time point are not known. This chain connects TRBV10-3 to TRBJ2-7, with 8 bases identical to TRBD1. The sequenced material came from PBMCs or a T cell subset sorted from them (not recorded which). DNA of the CDR3: TGTGCCATCAGTGCCTCGGACAGGGTAGGATACGAGCAGTACTTC. Amino acid sequence: CAISASDRVGYEQYF.